This T cell receptor (beta chain) was sequenced for a study of OX40 agonist ivuxolimab in advanced cancers. Study at large: Patients took ivuxolimab, an agonistic anti-OX40 (CD134) antibody. General study points: The study found that CD8+ T cells averaged more expanded clones than CD4+. Patients who responded partially at 0.1-3.0 mg/kg showed clonal expansion ranking among the lowest. The specificity for antigen of the expanded peripheral T cells was not determined.

Germline CDR1 reads SGHAT; CDR2 reads FQNNGV. There are 15 residues in the CDR3. With 5 bases clipped from V and 6 bases from J, the junction kept 10 bases outside the gene matches. This clone was seen just once. Its antigen is undetermined. TCRdb's copy holds only in-frame clones and misses some; the assay was immunoSEQ multiplex PCR. Here the sample spans tens of thousands of clones, around 93% being singletons. The chain uses TRBV11-2 and TRBJ2-7; 10 bases map to TRBD2. The sample consisted of CD4+ or CD8+ T cells sorted from blood, taken in a trial of the OX40 agonist ivuxolimab. The receptor comes from an adult with an advanced solid tumor such as melanoma, head and neck, liver or kidney cancer. The CDR3 nucleotides are TGTGCCAGCAGCCCAGATACTAGCGGGATAGGCGAGCAGTACTTC. Translating it yields CASSPDTSGIGEQYF.